These 25 T cell receptor beta chains were sequenced from one sample in a study of blood T cell repertoires in COVID-19. The table came from immunoSEQ multiplex PCR; TCRdb's copy has only in-frame clones and leaves some out. The data show around 160,000 clones, approximately 83% seen once. Sequencing used peripheral blood. These receptors originate from a woman between 55 and 75 years old with COVID-19, enrolled during active disease.

The chain joins TRBV12-5 to TRBJ2-7; 10 bases map to TRBD2. CDR3 length: 18 amino acids. Germline loops: CDR1 LGHNT, CDR2 FRNRAP. The V segment lost 6 bases and the J segment 0 bases; nucleotides outside the gene matches: 14. CDR3 nucleotide sequence: TGTGCTAGTGGACCTACCTGGCTAGCGGGGGCCTCCTCCTACGAGCAGTACTTC. Translated: CASGPTWLAGASSYEQYF.

This chain uses TRBV6-5 with TRBJ2-1; no clear D gene. The CDR3 extends over 12 amino acids. V was trimmed by 6 bases and J by 7 bases, leaving 10 bases between them. Germline CDR1 MNHEY, CDR2 SVGAGI. CDR3 protein: CASRTRTNEQFF. The DNA for the CDR3 is TGTGCCAGCAGGACTCGAACGAATGAGCAGTTCTTC.

This sequence joins TRBV5-5 and TRBJ1-5; D call uncertain. Germline V lookup: CDR1 SGHKS, CDR2 YYEKEE (reference sequence). The V end lost 0 bases, the J end lost 8 bases, and 18 bases lay between the germline ends. The length of the CDR3 is 16 residues. In DNA form, the CDR3 reads TGTGCCAGCAGCTTGGGGCTTTTCGGAGCGGACGAGCCCCAGCATTTT. Encoded protein: CASSLGLFGADEPQHF.

J is TRBJ1-5 and V is TRBV11-2; 7 positions match TRBD1. Germline CDR1 SGHAT, CDR2 FQNNGV. This CDR3 has 15 residues. Trimming took 2 bases from V and 3 from J; bases not matched to a gene: 4. The CDR3 nucleotides are TGTGCCAGCAGCTTAATAACAGGGGCCAATCAGCCCCAGCATTTT. Its translation: CASSLITGANQPQHF.

V is TRBV10-3 and J is TRBJ2-7; D call uncertain. With 6 bases removed from V and 1 base from J, the gap between germline ends came to 10 bases. Germline V gives CDR1 ENHRY, CDR2 SYGVKD. The CDR3 covers 13 residues. The CDR3 DNA is TGTGCCATCAGCTACCGACTGTCCTACGAGCAGTACTTC. Translation gives CAISYRLSYEQYF.

V and J are TRBV7-9 and TRBJ2-5; tentative D call: TRBD2 (6 bases). V gave up 4 bases and J gave up 2 bases, with 11 bases separating them. The CDR3 contains 14 residues. The germline V gene encodes CDR1 SEHNR and CDR2 FQNEAQ (reference sequence). The CDR3 loop reads CASSWAGPQETQYF. The DNA of the CDR3 is TGTGCCAGCAGCTGGGCGGGACCACAAGAGACCCAGTACTTC.

The chain has TRBV5-1 and TRBJ2-3, with unresolved D. This CDR3 has 16 amino acids. Trimming took 0 bases from V and 3 from J, leaving 14 bases between them. Germline V gene data show CDR1 as SGHRS and CDR2 as YFSETQ. The CDR3 reads CASSLAIELETDTQYF. The CDR3 bases are TGCGCCAGCAGCTTGGCCATAGAATTGGAGACAGATACGCAGTATTTT. The full variable domain, completed using reference TRBV5-1 and TRBJ2-3, is KAGVTQTPRYLIKTRGQQVTLSCSPISGHRSVSWYQQTPGQGLQFLFEYFSETQRNKGNFPGRFSGRQFSNSRSEMNVSTLELGDSALYLCASSLAIELETDTQYFGPGTRLTVL.

This chain uses TRBV19 with TRBJ1-2, with 8 bases lining up with TRBD1. Per the germline V gene, CDR1 is LNHDA and CDR2 is SQIVND (reference sequence). With V trimmed by 5 bases and J by 6 bases, 8 bases remained unmatched. The length of the CDR3 is 14 residues. The CDR3 here is CASSASTGVDGYTF. The CDR3 coding sequence is TGTGCCAGTAGTGCCTCGACAGGGGTGGATGGCTACACCTTC.

V and J are TRBV4-1 and TRBJ1-2; D unresolved. The CDR3 loop spans 14 amino acids. V was shortened by 4 bases and J by 8 bases, with 17 bases between the two germline ends. Germline V gene data show CDR1 as MGHRA and CDR2 as YSYEKL. CDR3 DNA: TGCGCCAGCAGCCCCGGGTTTGGAAGAAGGGGCTACACCTTC. It encodes CASSPGFGRRGYTF.

In this sample, this clone turned up once. The CDR3 loop reads CASRLGQGPDYGYTF. The CDR3 coding sequence is TGTGCCAGCAGACTCGGACAGGGCCCGGACTATGGCTACACCTTC. J is TRBJ1-2 and V is TRBV6-5, with 8 bases lining up with TRBD1. The V gene's germline CDR1 is MNHEY and CDR2 SVGAGI. The CDR3 has 15 amino acids. Trimming took 6 bases from V and 3 from J; bases not matched to a gene: 9.

This clone was recorded only once. The gene calls are TRBV5-1 and TRBJ2-5, with 9 bases aligning to TRBD1. CDR3 length: 13 residues. J gave up 5 bases and V 5 bases, and 4 bases lay outside the gene matches. CDR1 and CDR2 (germline): SGHRS, YFSETQ. This chain's CDR3 is CASSGTGQETQYF. DNA for the CDR3: TGCGCCAGCAGTGGGACAGGGCAGGAGACCCAGTACTTC.

The chain links TRBV11-3 to TRBJ1-1; no clear D. This CDR3 contains 13 residues. Between the trimmed V and J ends, which lost 4 bases and 3 bases, there was a span of 9 bases. Germline V gene data show CDR1 as SGHNT and CDR2 as YENEEA. The CDR3 DNA reads as TGTGCCAGCAGCTCTGGGCAGGACACTGAAGCTTTCTTT. Amino acids: CASSSGQDTEAFF.

This chain uses TRBV13 with TRBJ2-2, with 10 bases that match TRBD1. Germline loops: CDR1 PRHDT, CDR2 FYEKMQ (reference sequence). The CDR3 has 14 residues. V was clipped by 5 bases and J by 6 bases; unmatched bases: 3. The CDR3 here is CASSRGQGAGELFF. The CDR3 bases are TGTGCCAGCAGCCGTGGACAGGGGGCCGGGGAGCTGTTTTTT.

The chain has TRBV7-3 and TRBJ2-3; D unresolved. The germline V and J ends were trimmed by 6 bases and 5 bases, with 9 bases remaining between them. Looked up from germline, CDR1 is SGHTA and CDR2 is FQGTGA. This CDR3 comprises 12 residues. CDR3 nucleotides: TGTGCCAGCAGTCCGACTGGAGATACGCAGTATTTT. This gives the protein CASSPTGDTQYF.

This sequence joins TRBV28 and TRBJ1-6, with D uncertain. The germline CDR1 and CDR2 sequences are MDHEN and SYDVKM. This CDR3 is 14 amino acids long. V lost 3 bases, J lost 8 bases, and 11 bases lay in between. CDR3 amino acids: CASSFTQEDSPLHF. For the CDR3, the DNA is TGTGCCAGCAGTTTCACTCAGGAAGATTCACCCCTCCACTTT.

The CDR3 DNA sequence: TGCGCCAGCAGCTTCACAGGGGACTATGGCTACACCTTC. This sequence encodes CASSFTGDYGYTF. This chain joins TRBV5-1 and TRBJ1-2, with 7 bases fitting TRBD1. Germline assignment: CDR1 SGHRS and CDR2 YFSETQ. This CDR3 is 13 amino acids long. V lost 2 bases, J lost 3 bases, and 1 base stayed unmatched. The variable domain in full, completed from reference TRBV5-1 and TRBJ1-2, reads KAGVTQTPRYLIKTRGQQVTLSCSPISGHRSVSWYQQTPGQGLQFLFEYFSETQRNKGNFPGRFSGRQFSNSRSEMNVSTLELGDSALYLCASSFTGDYGYTFGSGTRLTVV.

The rearrangement uses TRBV4-3 and TRBJ2-7; tentative D call: TRBD2 (6 bases). Trimming left V 3 bases short and J 3 bases short, with 15 bases between. Germline CDR1 reads LGHNA; CDR2 reads YSLEER. The CDR3 sequence is 15 residues long. This CDR3 is CASSQSWGVSYEQYF. As DNA, the CDR3 is TGCGCCAGCAGCCAGAGTTGGGGGGTTAGCTACGAGCAGTACTTC.

The chain joins TRBV11-1 to TRBJ2-2; 9 bases line up with TRBD2. This CDR3 comprises 15 residues. After removal of 3 bases from V and 3 bases from J, the junction contained 2 bases not matched to a gene. CDR1 and CDR2 (germline): SGHAT, FQDESV (reference sequence). CDR3 sequence: CASSFTSGYTGELFF. Written as DNA, the CDR3 is TGTGCCAGCAGCTTCACTAGCGGGTACACCGGGGAGCTGTTTTTT.

The V and J genes are TRBV10-3 and TRBJ2-5; 9 positions match TRBD1. The CDR3 has 13 amino acids. The germline gives CDR1 ENHRY, CDR2 SYGVKD. V gave up 8 bases and J gave up 5 bases; unmatched junction bases: 6. In nucleotides, the CDR3 is TGTGCCATCGCGGGACAGGGTGGCGAGACCCAGTACTTC. Amino acids: CAIAGQGGETQYF.

The V gene is TRBV6-4, the J gene TRBJ2-7, with D maybe TRBD2 (6 bases). Germline V gene lookup returns CDR1 MRHNA and CDR2 SNTAGT. Trimming pared 8 bases from V and 1 base from J, leaving 15 bases between. CDR3 length: 14 residues. CDR3 in amino acids: CASRSNSGSYEQYF. The CDR3 DNA reads as TGTGCCAGCCGATCGAATAGCGGATCCTACGAGCAGTACTTC.

The V gene is TRBV9, the J gene TRBJ2-3; maybe TRBD2 (5 bases). This CDR3 contains 14 residues. Trimming stripped 2 bases from V and 2 bases from J, with 9 bases between. From germline, CDR1 is SGDLS and CDR2 YYNGEE. This CDR3 is CASSVPGNTDTQYF. The CDR3 DNA reads as TGTGCCAGCAGCGTTCCGGGGAACACAGATACGCAGTATTTT. Drawing the rest from reference TRBV9 and TRBJ2-3, the complete variable domain is DSGVTQTPKHLITATGQRVTLRCSPRSGDLSVYWYQQSLDQGLQFLIQYYNGEERAKGNILERFSAQQFPDLHSELNLSSLELGDSALYFCASSVPGNTDTQYFGPGTRLTVL.

The rearrangement uses TRBV5-4 and TRBJ1-3; TRBD1 aligns across 8 bases. Per the germline V gene, CDR1 is SGHNT and CDR2 is YYREEE (reference sequence). The CDR3 totals 19 residues. With V trimmed by 4 bases and J by 0 bases, 15 bases remained unmatched. The CDR3 loop reads CASSADRGDLGLSGNTIYF. The CDR3 DNA is TGTGCCAGCAGCGCCGACAGGGGTGATTTAGGACTCTCTGGAAACACCATATATTTT. The whole variable domain, remainder taken from reference TRBV5-4 and TRBJ1-3, is ETGVTQSPTHLIKTRGQQVTLRCSSQSGHNTVSWYQQALGQGPQFIFQYYREEENGRGNFPPRFSGLQFPNYSSELNVNALELDDSALYLCASSADRGDLGLSGNTIYFGEGSWLTVV.

The J gene is TRBJ2-3, the V gene TRBV19, with 9 positions matching TRBD1. The ends lost 9 bases at V and 5 bases at J; junction bases unmatched: 9. The CDR3 extends over 14 amino acids. Germline-derived CDR1 and CDR2 are LNHDA and SQIVND (reference sequence). The CDR3 region is CASNRGRSVDTQYF. CDR3 nucleotide sequence: TGTGCCAGCAACAGGGGGCGCTCGGTAGATACGCAGTATTTT.

The rearrangement links TRBV7-2 to TRBJ1-3; no clear D. The germline V and J ends were trimmed by 2 bases and 0 bases, with 8 bases remaining between them. The germline V gene encodes CDR1 SGHTA and CDR2 FQGNSA. The CDR3 sequence is 15 residues long. The CDR3 coding sequence is TGTGCCAGCAGCTTATATCTGAGCTCTGGAAACACCATATATTTT. Translated, it gives CASSLYLSSGNTIYF. The complete variable domain, with remaining parts taken from reference TRBV7-2 and TRBJ1-3, reads GAGVSQSPSNKVTEKGKDVELRCDPISGHTALYWYRQSLGQGLEFLIYFQGNSAPDKSGLPSDRFSAERTGGSVSTLTIQRTQQEDSAVYLCASSLYLSSGNTIYFGEGSWLTVV.

The chain has TRBV2 and TRBJ2-5; D uncertain. From germline, CDR1 is SNHLY and CDR2 FYNNEI. The CDR3 has 16 residues. Between the trimmed V and J ends, which lost 5 bases and 7 bases, there was a span of 23 bases. CDR3 bases: TGTGCCAGCAGTTGGAGCACCGCGACGATGGAAGGGACCCAGTACTTC. As protein: CASSWSTATMEGTQYF.